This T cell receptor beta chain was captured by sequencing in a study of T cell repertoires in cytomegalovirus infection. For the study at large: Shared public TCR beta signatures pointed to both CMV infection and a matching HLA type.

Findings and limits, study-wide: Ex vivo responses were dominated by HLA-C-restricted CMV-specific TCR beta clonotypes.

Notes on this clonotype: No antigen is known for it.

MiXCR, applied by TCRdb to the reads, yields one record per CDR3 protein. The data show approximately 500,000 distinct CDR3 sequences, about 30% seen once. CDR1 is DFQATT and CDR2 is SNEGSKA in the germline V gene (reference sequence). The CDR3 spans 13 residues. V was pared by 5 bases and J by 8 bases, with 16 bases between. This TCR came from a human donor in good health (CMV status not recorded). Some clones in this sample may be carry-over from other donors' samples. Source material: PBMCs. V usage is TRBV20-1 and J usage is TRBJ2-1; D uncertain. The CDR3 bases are TGCAGTGCTCGAGGCCTCGGCCGCCATGAGCAGTTCTTC. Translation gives CSARGLGRHEQFF.